One and the same sample provided the 5 T cell receptor beta chains below, sequenced in a study of T-cell reconstitution after alpha-beta-depleted transplantation in children. Unique molecular identifiers were incorporated into the prepared TCRbeta library. TCRdb re-analysed the PCR reads in MiXCR, keeping a single row per CDR3 protein. The data hold about 480,000 distinct CDR3 sequences, with roughly an eighth observed a single time. Sequenced material: PBMCs from the stem cell graft donor, taken from the stem cell graft. The receptors come from a human donor who donated a stem cell graft to a child with combined immunodeficiency.

This clonotype occurred a few times. This chain links TRBV2 with TRBJ1-2, with a weak D call TRBD1 (6 bases). V lost 3 bases and J lost 2, with 13 bases in between. CDR1 is SNHLY and CDR2 is FYNNEI in the germline V gene. This CDR3 spans 15 amino acids. The chain's CDR3 is CASSDGGQRNYGYTF. CDR3 sequence (DNA): TGTGCCAGCAGTGACGGGGGGCAAAGGAACTATGGCTACACCTTC.

The sample holds many counts of this clonotype. The gene calls are TRBV29-1 and TRBJ2-1; D is tentatively TRBD1 or TRBD2 (5 bases each). The CDR3 runs 12 residues. The V and J ends lost 7 bases and 5 bases respectively, with 12 bases between them. CDR1 SQVTM and CDR2 ANQGSEA come from the germline V gene. CDR3 sequence: CSATGTNNEQFF. The CDR3 DNA follows: TGCAGCGCGACCGGGACGAACAATGAGCAGTTCTTC.

This clonotype was observed a few times. The chain has TRBV6-6 and TRBJ2-7, with D hard to call. V was shortened by 7 bases and J by 2 bases, with 9 bases between the two germline ends. Germline V gene sequence: CDR1 MNHNY, CDR2 SVGAGI (reference sequence). The CDR3 is made up of 12 amino acids. CDR3 residues: CASTQEPYEQYF. As DNA, the CDR3 is TGTGCCAGCACCCAGGAACCCTACGAGCAGTACTTC.

V usage is TRBV29-1 and J usage is TRBJ2-3; no clear D gene. V lost 3 bases and J 2 bases, leaving 9 bases between the germline ends. The CDR3 has 13 amino acids. Germline CDR1 is SQVTM and CDR2 is ANQGSEA. CDR3 protein: CSVDKANTDTQYF. CDR3 sequence (DNA): TGCAGCGTTGACAAGGCTAACACAGATACGCAGTATTTT.

The sample holds many counts of this clonotype. V is TRBV24-1 and J is TRBJ2-1; TRBD1 matches at 10 bases. CDR1 and CDR2 (germline): KGHDR, SFDVKD. V shed 4 bases and J 5 bases; nucleotides not matched to a gene: 7. This CDR3 region has 16 residues. The CDR3 here is CATSDLGQGNDNEQFF. The CDR3 DNA reads TGTGCCACCAGTGACCTGGGACAGGGGAATGACAATGAGCAGTTCTTC.